Listed here are 16 T cell receptor beta chains from one sample, sequenced in a study of immune evolution from preneoplasia to lung adenocarcinoma. Libraries were prepared by immunoSEQ multiplex PCR; TCRdb keeps only in-frame clonotypes and omits some of them. The table has about 41,000 clones, less than 80% seen once. Sequencing input: FFPE invasive lung adenocarcinoma tissue. Every receptor here comes from a person in their sixties or seventies with lung adenocarcinoma.

This chain uses TRBV11-1 with TRBJ2-1; D unclear. The germline V gene encodes CDR1 SGHAT and CDR2 FQDESV (reference sequence). The CDR3 has 17 residues. V was trimmed by 2 bases and J by 8 bases, leaving 22 bases between them. The CDR3 coding sequence is TGTGCCAGCAGCTTAAGCTTGAGGCCCGGCAGGTCCCATGAGCAGTTCTTC. Its translation is CASSLSLRPGRSHEQFF.

By sample share, this clone is medium-sized. V and J are TRBV9 and TRBJ2-1, with D possibly TRBD2 on 5 matching bases. The V and J ends lost 0 bases and 8 bases respectively, with 18 bases between them. CDR3 length: 16 amino acids. Per germline, CDR1 SGDLS and CDR2 YYNGEE. CDR3 nucleotides: TGTGCCAGCAGCGTAGTAACTGGGGAGTACGAAGATGAGCAGTTCTTC. Translating gives CASSVVTGEYEDEQFF.

J is TRBJ2-2 and V is TRBV5-1; D is unclear. V was pared by 3 bases and J by 1 base, with 1 base between. From germline, CDR1 is SGHRS and CDR2 YFSETQ. There are 12 residues in the CDR3. The CDR3 DNA reads TGCGCCAGCAGCTGGAACACCGGGGAGCTGTTTTTT. Its translation: CASSWNTGELFF.

This clone was found once. The chain combines TRBV7-2 with TRBJ2-3; D possibly matches TRBD1 or TRBD2 (5 bases each). The V end lost 6 bases, the J end lost 0 bases, and 10 bases lay between the germline ends. The CDR3 runs 14 residues. The germline gives CDR1 SGHTA, CDR2 FQGNSA. Written as DNA, the CDR3 is TGTGCCAGCAGTCCAGGGAGTAGCACAGATACGCAGTATTTT. This codes for CASSPGSSTDTQYF.

The V gene is TRBV5-4, the J gene TRBJ2-5; D unresolved. This CDR3 is built from 14 residues. Germline lookup yields CDR1 SGHNT and CDR2 YYREEE (reference sequence). V lost 4 bases and J 2 bases, leaving 12 bases between the germline ends. The CDR3 reads CASSIISLQETQYF. CDR3 DNA sequence: TGTGCCAGCAGCATCATTTCCTTACAAGAGACCCAGTACTTC.

The chain couples TRBV28 to TRBJ1-3, with 9 bases aligning to TRBD1. The V and J ends lost 3 bases and 2 bases, in that order; junction bases with no gene match: 8. CDR1 MDHEN and CDR2 SYDVKM come from the germline V gene. This CDR3 has 17 amino acids. For the CDR3, the DNA is TGTGCCAGCAGTTTCCCCGGGACAGGGTTTACTGGAAACACCATATATTTT. Amino acids: CASSFPGTGFTGNTIYF.

The chain carries TRBV5-6 and TRBJ1-2; D possibly corresponds to TRBD1 (5 bases). The germline V gene encodes CDR1 SGHDT and CDR2 YYEEEE. With 4 bases removed from V and 5 bases from J, the gap between germline ends came to 9 bases. The CDR3 extends over 12 amino acids. CDR3 in DNA: TGTGCCAGCAGCCCGGGACCTTATGGCTACACCTTC. Translated: CASSPGPYGYTF.

This clone was seen only a few times. The chain links TRBV18 to TRBJ2-2, with D uncertain. In germline, CDR1 is KGHSH, CDR2 LQKENI. Trimming pared 6 bases from V and 0 bases from J, leaving 11 bases between. This CDR3 is built from 15 residues. In nucleotides, the CDR3 is TGTGCCAGCTCCCAGACACCAGCGAACACCGGGGAGCTGTTTTTT. Its protein product is CASSQTPANTGELFF.

The gene calls are TRBV18 and TRBJ2-5; D not resolved. Germline loops: CDR1 KGHSH, CDR2 LQKENI. The length of the CDR3 is 12 residues. Trimming stripped 2 bases from V and 5 bases from J, with 6 bases between. The CDR3 region is CASSPGMETQYF. The CDR3 nucleotides are TGTGCCAGCTCACCAGGGATGGAGACCCAGTACTTC.

The J gene is TRBJ1-1, the V gene TRBV6-6, with unresolved D. The germline V gene encodes CDR1 MNHNY and CDR2 SVGAGI (reference sequence). Trimming took off 2 bases at V and 3 bases at J, with 10 bases between the two ends. The CDR3 has 14 residues. CDR3 in amino acids: CASSYLKRDTEAFF. In nucleotides, the CDR3 is TGTGCCAGCAGTTACCTAAAACGGGACACTGAAGCTTTCTTT.

This clone occurred once. This rearrangement joins TRBV27 to TRBJ2-7; D is possibly TRBD2 (5 bases). CDR1 MNHEY and CDR2 SMNVEV come from the germline V gene (reference sequence). V lost 2 bases to trimming and J lost 5 bases, with 16 bases between them. This CDR3 has 15 amino acids. CDR3 protein: CASSLRADRVHEQYF. CDR3 DNA: TGTGCCAGCAGTTTAAGAGCGGATAGAGTCCACGAGCAGTACTTC.

The rearrangement links TRBV2 to TRBJ2-7; a possible D gene is TRBD1 (5 bases). V was pared by 3 bases and J by 1 base, with 10 bases between. CDR1 SNHLY and CDR2 FYNNEI come from the germline V gene. The CDR3 is 14 amino acids. For the CDR3, the DNA is TGTGCCAGCAGTGACCCGACAGATTCCTACGAGCAGTACTTC. It is translated as CASSDPTDSYEQYF.

The CDR3 protein is CASSPGYRADTQYF. In nucleotides, the CDR3 is TGTGCCAGCAGCCCGGGGTACAGGGCGGATACGCAGTATTTT. This chain joins TRBV7-2 and TRBJ2-3; TRBD1 might be the D (6 bases). V was shortened by 5 bases and J by 6 bases, with 15 bases between the two germline ends. Germline CDR1 is SGHTA and CDR2 is FQGNSA. The CDR3 has 14 amino acids.

The chain couples TRBV30 to TRBJ2-7, with TRBD2 matching over 8 bases. Trimming took 3 bases from V and 5 from J; bases not matched to a gene: 15. The germline V gene encodes CDR1 GTSNPN and CDR2 SVGIG (reference sequence). The CDR3 is made up of 16 amino acids. The CDR3 nucleotides are TGTGCCTGGAGCAAACACCTGAAGCGGGAGTTCCACGAGCAGTACTTC. Translating gives CAWSKHLKREFHEQYF.

J is TRBJ2-7 and V is TRBV27; D possibly corresponds to TRBD2 (5 bases). V dropped 5 bases and J dropped 5 bases, with 16 bases sitting between them. The germline CDR1 and CDR2 sequences are MNHEY and SMNVEV (reference sequence). The CDR3 is 14 amino acids. CDR3 coding DNA: TGTGCCAGCAGTGATACCCTCTCGAGGGACGAGCAGTACTTC. Translated: CASSDTLSRDEQYF.

V is TRBV5-1 and J is TRBJ2-7; 8 positions match TRBD1. CDR1 SGHRS and CDR2 YFSETQ come from the germline V gene. V was clipped by 0 bases and J by 5 bases; unmatched bases: 4. The length of the CDR3 is 14 residues. In DNA, the CDR3 is TGCGCCAGCAGCTTGGGGACAGGGTTCGACGAGCAGTACTTC. Translation gives CASSLGTGFDEQYF. The full variable domain, in which reference TRBV5-1 and TRBJ2-7 provide the parts outside the CDR3, is KAGVTQTPRYLIKTRGQQVTLSCSPISGHRSVSWYQQTPGQGLQFLFEYFSETQRNKGNFPGRFSGRQFSNSRSEMNVSTLELGDSALYLCASSLGTGFDEQYFGPGTRLTVT.